The T cell receptor (beta chain) under discussion was sequenced for a study of human T cells and chemical hapten exposure. Study-wide background: Doses of diphenylcyclopropenone went to the patients' scalps weekly throughout the approximately 25-week study. Patches that contained 0.01% DPC were applied to the upper back and read at 6 days.

TCRdb reprocessed the RACE reads via MiXCR and lists one record per CDR3 protein. The table includes fewer than 55,000 distinct CDR3 sequences, over 9.5% detected once. This clonotype was observed many times. Specified time point: patch test 3, about 24 weeks after DPC sensitization. As for treatment: therapeutic diphenylcyclopropenone sensitization with weekly scalp DPC. The material sequenced was whole blood, taken in connection with sensitization to the hapten diphenylcyclopropenone (DPC). The origin of this receptor is a woman in her thirties or forties with alopecia areata. Some clones in this sample may be carry-over from other donors' samples.

CDR3 loop: CASSWGQGNTIYF. Here the CDR3 DNA reads TGTGCCAGCAGTTGGGGACAGGGGAACACCATATATTTT. This chain links TRBV12-3 or TRBV12-4 with TRBJ1-3; the match to TRBD1 covers 10 bases. The CDR3 totals 13 residues. V lost 4 bases and J lost 7; bases outside the gene matches: 1.